The source of this T cell receptor (beta chain) is a study of prognosis after radiotherapy for stage I lung cancer. At the level of the study: Ages of the 13 men and roughly 6 women ranged about 50 to 84 years, median roughly 74. Twelve patients' tumors were adenocarcinoma, and seven patients' tumors were squamous cell carcinoma. The biologically effective dose of the SBRT radiotherapy was at least 100 Gy, given over 3 to 5 fractions. Concurrent therapy was given to no patient receiving stereotactic body radiotherapy.

The CDR3 extends over 14 amino acids. V was pared by 2 bases and J by 1 base, with 5 bases between. Germline values: CDR1 MNHEY, CDR2 SVGAGI. Amplicons of TCR beta CDR3 were generated from genomic DNA by two-round multiplex PCR. With primers specific to each TRBV and TRBJ gene, the first-round PCR was performed. Using its own MiXCR run on the multiplex PCR reads, TCRdb lists one record per CDR3 protein. Of around 51,000 distinct CDR3 sequences listed, about 35% are singletons. Sequencing used PBMCs, obtained before or after stereotactic body radiation therapy (not recorded which). The rearrangement links TRBV6-5 to TRBJ2-2; D is unclear. This TCR came from a donor at least 50 years old with non-small cell lung cancer. DNA for the CDR3: TGTGCCAGCAGTTACGGGGAGAACACCGGGGAGCTGTTTTTT. It codes for CASSYGENTGELFF.